This TCR beta chain appears in the sequencing data of a study of cytomegalovirus exposure and HLA in healthy donors listed by TCRdb under 2017. With respect to the entire study: According to a later analysis, the approximately 130 validation repertoires were produced on the same platform as the approximately 600 repertoires of the first cohort. High-throughput TCR immunosequencing, statistical association of individual TCRs with disease status, and machine learning were combined to predict cytomegalovirus infection status. In addition to the first cohort of 666 subjects, a separate validation cohort of 100 to 150 different subjects was used. The study aimed to test whether signatures of past pathogen exposure could be identified by cataloging public T cell receptors.

V is clipped by 0 bases and J by 4 bases, and the sequence between their germline boundaries is 10 bases long. The germline V gene (reference sequence) provides CDR1 GTSNPN and CDR2 SVGIG. Including cysteine and phenylalanine, the CDR3 has 13 amino acids. The retained sequence is limited to the CDR3, 39 bases, with the frame set at the first base. Beyond this particular receptor, the publication reports: In the study, about 150 TCR beta chains were listed as associated with cytomegalovirus. It was suggested by the authors that the approach could potentially be generalized to other disease states and immunological phenotypes. Of the cluster scores, roughly 93% were above 0 in a later analysis, which found that TCRs clustered in the first cohort also tended to co-occur in the approximately 130 validation repertoires. All 120 or so repertoires were used to score co-occurrence in the validation cohort in a later analysis, because that analysis had no HLA typing for the cohort. While some public TCRs were present in many individuals, most TCR sequences turned up only very rarely across donors. Three of the identified cytomegalovirus-associated TCR beta chains were confirmed in vitro to be specific for cytomegalovirus antigens. The classifier was reported to diagnose cytomegalovirus status with high specificity and sensitivity in both the original cohort and the validation cohort.

To prepare the library, the immunoSEQ multiplex PCR assay was applied. Turning to the authors' computational methods: A statistical classification framework was built to diagnose cytomegalovirus status from the catalog of TCR beta chain sequences. As stored in TCRdb, this immuneACCESS dataset retains in-frame rearrangements with V and J assigned. A fraction of the clones does not appear; measured against another copy, unresolved V genes explain less than half of the discrepancy, and the remainder lacks a known reason. The V and J calls and clone size were taken over from that table, and D and trimming were inferred from the DNA. The sample table lists fewer than 100,000 clones, approximately 91% of them with a count of one. Together, the top ten hold less than 2.5% of the sample. A note on this clone: Its antigen is currently not known. No per-base quality is available; no much larger clone lies one base away.

The donors were included in the validation cohort of 120 subjects, a group kept apart from the approximately 700-subject first cohort. The receptor was derived from a man aged 25-40 years in good health and CMV-seronegative. Source material: PBMCs. In this chain, TRBV30 is recombined with TRBJ2-7; the D gene is possibly TRBD1, with 6 bases matching. The CDR3 in this case is CAWSVTGPYEQYF. The DNA sequence follows: TGTGCCTGGAGTGTGACAGGTCCATACGAGCAGTACTTC.